This T cell receptor (beta chain) appears in the sequencing data of a study of Graves' ophthalmopathy and Graves' hyperthyroidism (dated by TCRdb to 2017 to 2018). A note on the overall study: Peripheral blood was collected at initial diagnosis, before any treatment. To tell Graves' ophthalmopathy apart from Graves' hyperthyroidism, and to predict which patients would progress to ophthalmopathy, the study relied on TCR beta repertoire signatures. In total, 135 blood samples were TCR-sequenced: under 45 ophthalmopathy, 80 or so hyperthyroidism and roughly 17 hyperthyroidism-to-ophthalmopathy patients. A discovery set of 95 to 100 patients (under 45 ophthalmopathy, 60 or so stable hyperthyroidism) was enrolled to explore V-J signatures distinguishing ophthalmopathy from hyperthyroidism. For independent validation, a separate cohort was made up of approximately 19 hyperthyroidism patients plus 17 patients who later progressed from hyperthyroidism to ophthalmopathy. T-cell repertoires of thyroid tissue and blood were compared in over 5 hyperthyroidism patients. Following sample collection, hyperthyroidism patients were given methimazole at a starting dose of 30 mg daily, and ophthalmopathy patients were given high-dose intravenous methylprednisolone. Here is what the overall study found, with its caveats: No statistical method was used to set the sample size in advance, and the investigators knew which group each participant was assigned to. In cross-validation, the 13-signature model distinguished ophthalmopathy from stable hyperthyroidism with about 90% sensitivity and approximately 81% specificity, and in the test set the corresponding values were approximately 80% and 68%. In validation, the model predicted ophthalmopathy progression with more than 70% sensitivity and around 72% specificity; roughly eleven predicted patients were CT-confirmed with GO in a median of about 6.2 months. Most expanded thyroid clonotypes with frequency above 0.001 were also detected in blood, suggesting blood repertoires may reflect the thyroid immune response.

Between the V and J ends, shortened by 7 bases and 3 bases respectively, the junction contains 16 bases. Sequences MDHEN (CDR1) and SYDVKM (CDR2) are obtained from the germline V gene. CDR3 length: 14 amino acids, cysteine to phenylalanine. The DNA shown is the 42-base CDR3, in frame from base 1. A patient counted as having stable hyperthyroidism if there was no progression to ophthalmopathy within 18 months of follow-up. Hyperthyroidism patients were newly diagnosed, were aged 18 to 65 years, and had a disease duration under 2 months. Patients with other autoimmune diseases, uncontrolled infections, pregnancy or lactation were excluded from the study. Clinical symptoms, serum thyroxine, TRAb, thyroid ultrasound and orbital computed tomography formed the basis of the diagnosis. PBMCs were isolated from about 10 ml of fresh peripheral blood by Ficoll-Paque density gradient centrifugation. Total RNA was extracted with Trizol reagent and quality-checked on an Agilent 2100 Bioanalyzer.

For repertoire sequencing, TCR beta CDR3 regions were amplified from RNA transcripts. The first round was an RT-PCR using HTBI primers with the Qiagen OneStep RT-PCR kit, and this first round was followed by a second-round multiplex PCR, then size selection and purification. The libraries underwent paired-end sequencing with 100 bp reads on an Illumina HiSeq2000. The study's own analysis went as follows. SOAPnuke was used for read processing, and reads with adapters, uncalled bases, a mean Phred below 15, or no exact constant-primer or identifier match were discarded. High-quality paired reads were merged with COPE v1.2.5. Clonotypes were defined as unique nucleotide sequences and were aligned to IMGT TRB V, D and J references using MiTCR v1.1. The analysis was limited to V-J combinations with a frequency above 0.0001, which together covered around 99% of the repertoires. For each V-J combination, a TCR clonal expansion and chaos score was defined as F50 clonal expansion divided by the chaos observed in the TCRdist matrix. Features were reduced by Welch's t-statistics and random forest to about a dozen V-J combinations, which fed a naive Bayes classifier. The Morisita-Horn index was used to measure how similar the thyroid and blood repertoires were. TCRdb reanalyzed the raw reads on its own, using fastp at Q25 for trimming and MiXCR for clone calling, and kept in-frame beta chains. Each entry merges the rows of one CDR3 protein and shows their most common DNA and genes. Here the V and J calls rest on TCRdb's processing, not on the authors' analysis. The sample data list more than 300,000 distinct CDR3 sequences, and about a sixth of these were observed just once. Of the sample, roughly 2.3% falls within the top ten clones.

This clonotype was recorded many times. Its target antigen remains unknown. No base qualities exist here, and no much larger clone lies one base off it. The chain couples TRBV28 to TRBJ2-7, with the D segment identity uncertain. Material for sequencing was peripheral blood. The TCR originated in an adult woman with stable Graves' hyperthyroidism. The bases are TGTGCCAGCACCCCCGTGAACGGTGTCTACGAGCAGTACTTC. Translation gives CASTPVNGVYEQYF.